These 26 T cell receptor beta chains were sequenced from one sample in a study of PD-1 blockade in classical Hodgkin lymphoma. Clones were sequenced by immunoSEQ multiplex PCR, and TCRdb holds only the in-frame ones, with some missing. The profile shows 15,000 to 20,000 clones, approximately 77% of them singletons. Time point: cycle 4 day 1 (C4D1), after 5 to 7 weeks of nivolumab. The patients all showed relapse after autologous stem cell transplantation, while their brentuximab vedotin exposure varied. The CD4+ T cells used were purified from thawed PBMCs through magnetic negative selection. Source: CD4+ T cells from blood, taken before the fourth cycle of nivolumab. Receptor source: a human donor with classical Hodgkin lymphoma.

This clone was detected once. The chain recombines TRBV6-5 with TRBJ1-3; 8 bases agree with TRBD1. The CDR3 has 14 amino acids. Per the germline V gene, CDR1 is MNHEY and CDR2 is SVGAGI. The V gene end was trimmed by 5 bases and the J gene end by 4 bases; junction bases not matched to a gene: 4. The DNA for the CDR3 is TGTGCCAGCAGTATAACAGGGGGGGGAAACACCATATATTTT. Translated, it gives CASSITGGGNTIYF.

The V call is TRBV5-3, the J call TRBJ2-7; D unresolved. TRBV5-3 counts as an open reading frame of uncertain function. This CDR3 has 10 residues. V was cut by 6 bases and J by 2 bases, with 3 bases left in between. CDR3 coding DNA: TGTGCCAGAAACCCCTACGAGCAGTACTTC. It is translated as CARNPYEQYF.

The chain couples TRBV19 to TRBJ2-6, with D possibly matching TRBD1 (6 bases). Germline CDR1 is LNHDA and CDR2 is SQIVND (reference sequence). Trimming left V 6 bases short and J 2 bases short, with 11 bases between. The CDR3 loop spans 15 amino acids. The CDR3 loop reads CASRSQGPGANVLTF. For the CDR3, the DNA is TGTGCCAGTAGATCGCAGGGGCCTGGGGCCAACGTCCTGACTTTC.

In its sample, this clone ranks as medium-sized. The rearrangement joins TRBV7-6 to TRBJ1-1; tentative D call: TRBD1 (5 bases). The germline gives CDR1 SGHVS, CDR2 FNYEAQ. The CDR3 is 13 amino acids. Between the trimmed V and J ends, which lost 0 bases and 6 bases, there was a span of 8 bases. The CDR3 nucleotides read TGTGCCAGCAGCTTAGCCCCGGGACCTGAAGCTTTCTTT. Translating gives CASSLAPGPEAFF.

The chain links TRBV28 to TRBJ1-5; the D is unclear. This CDR3 contains 13 residues. CDR1 and CDR2 from the germline V gene are MDHEN and SYDVKM. Trimming pared 1 base from V and 6 bases from J, leaving 7 bases between. In DNA, the CDR3 is TGTGCCAGCAGTTTATACGGCGGTCAGCCCCAGCATTTT. It is translated as CASSLYGGQPQHF.

This sequence joins TRBV6-5 and TRBJ1-5; tentatively, D is TRBD1 (5 bases). Germline CDR1 is MNHEY and CDR2 is SVGAGI. Trimming pared 3 bases from V and 3 bases from J, leaving 9 bases between. This CDR3 is 14 amino acids long. The CDR3 loop reads CASSYLGHNQPQHF. The CDR3, as DNA: TGTGCCAGCAGTTATTTAGGACACAATCAGCCCCAGCATTTT.

The sample holds a few counts of this clone. J is TRBJ1-5 and V is TRBV27; possibly TRBD1 for D (6 bases). There are 14 residues in the CDR3. Trimming left V 6 bases short and J 3 bases short, with 12 bases between. CDR1 and CDR2 from the germline V gene are MNHEY and SMNVEV (reference sequence). This CDR3 is CASSPGGPNQPQHF. CDR3 nucleotide sequence: TGTGCCAGCAGCCCGGGGGGGCCCAATCAGCCCCAGCATTTT.

V and J are TRBV28 and TRBJ2-7; D perhaps matches TRBD1 (6 bases). V was clipped by 8 bases and J by 1 base, with 15 bases between them. Germline-derived CDR1 and CDR2 are MDHEN and SYDVKM. This CDR3 spans 14 amino acids. The CDR3 spells CASQKGGASYEQYV. CDR3 bases: TGTGCCAGCCAGAAAGGGGGAGCTTCCTACGAGCAGTACGTC.

Only one count was recorded for this clone. The rearrangement uses TRBV27 and TRBJ2-3; TRBD2 aligns across 10 bases. V lost 4 bases to trimming and J lost 0 bases; unmatched junction nucleotides: 13. The CDR3 spans 19 residues. Germline V lookup: CDR1 MNHEY, CDR2 SMNVEV (reference sequence). This chain's CDR3 is CASSSALLGLASSTDTQYF. The CDR3 DNA follows: TGTGCCAGCAGTTCAGCCCTCTTGGGACTAGCGTCTAGCACAGATACGCAGTATTTT.

The chain uses TRBV2 and TRBJ1-5; D is unclear. The CDR3 has 14 amino acids. Per the germline V gene, CDR1 is SNHLY and CDR2 is FYNNEI. The germline V and J ends were trimmed by 5 bases and 7 bases, with 15 bases remaining between them. In DNA, the CDR3 is TGTGCCAGCAGTTTGGGGAGGGTTGAGCAGCCCCAGCATTTT. Protein product: CASSLGRVEQPQHF.

This clone was counted between two and nine times. The CDR3 here is CASSQEGLADNEQFF. The CDR3 nucleotides read TGCGCCAGCAGCCAAGAAGGACTAGCGGACAATGAGCAGTTCTTC. The chain combines TRBV4-3 with TRBJ2-1; 10 bases align to TRBD2. The junction had 1 base not matched to a gene; V was cut back by 0 bases and J by 5 bases. There are 15 residues in the CDR3. CDR1 and CDR2 (germline): LGHNA, YSLEER.

The genes are TRBV28 and TRBJ2-4; D remains ambiguous. The CDR3 is 15 amino acids. Germline lookup yields CDR1 MDHEN and CDR2 SYDVKM. Trimming cost V 4 bases and J 0 bases, with 10 bases left between them. The CDR3 bases are TGTGCCAGCAGTTCTTTGACACTAGCCAAAAACATTCAGTACTTC. Translation gives CASSSLTLAKNIQYF. Full variable domain (remainder filled in from reference TRBV28 and TRBJ2-4): DVKVTQSSRYLVKRTGEKVFLECVQDMDHENMFWYRQDPGLGLRLIYFSYDVKMKEKGDIPEGYSVSREKKERFSLILESASTNQTSMYLCASSSLTLAKNIQYFGAGTRLSVL.

The V gene is TRBV23-1, the J gene TRBJ2-1, with TRBD2 identical over 16 bases. TRBV23-1 is placed among ORFs of uncertain function. V trimming: 3 bases; J trimming: 7 bases; junction bases outside the gene matches: 9. The CDR3 is made up of 18 amino acids. The CDR3 DNA reads TGCGCCAGCAGTCACTCGGGACTAGCGGGAGGGCCTGTAAATGAGCAGTTCTTC. It yields the protein CASSHSGLAGGPVNEQFF.

This sequence joins TRBV30 and TRBJ2-5; 8 nucleotides align to TRBD2. From germline, CDR1 is GTSNPN and CDR2 SVGIG (reference sequence). J lost 5 bases, V lost 5 bases, and 4 bases had no gene match. The CDR3 length is 12 residues. The CDR3 loop reads CAWERELETQYF. The CDR3 DNA follows: TGTGCCTGGGAGCGGGAGTTGGAGACCCAGTACTTC. Full variable domain (rest looked up from reference TRBV30 and TRBJ2-5): SQTIHQWPATLVQPVGSPLSLECTVEGTSNPNLYWYRQAAGRGLQLLFYSVGIGQISSEVPQNLSASRPQDRQFILSSKKLLLSDSGFYLCAWERELETQYFGPGTRLLVL.

The chain is built from TRBV2 and TRBJ1-1; a possible D gene is TRBD1 (6 bases). V lost 3 bases to trimming and J lost 0 bases, with 17 bases between them. Germline V gene data show CDR1 as SNHLY and CDR2 as FYNNEI. CDR3 length: 17 residues. The CDR3 protein is CASSEPGHRIMNTEAFF. CDR3 coding DNA: TGTGCCAGCAGTGAGCCGGGACACCGTATCATGAACACTGAAGCTTTCTTT.

V is TRBV30 and J is TRBJ1-5, with 7 bases aligning to TRBD1. The CDR3 runs to 13 residues. Germline assignment: CDR1 GTSNPN and CDR2 SVGIG (reference sequence). V gave up 5 bases and J gave up 4 bases; unmatched junction bases: 5. The CDR3 region is CAWGGDRNQPQHF. The DNA for the CDR3 is TGTGCCTGGGGGGGGGACAGAAATCAGCCCCAGCATTTT.

The V gene is TRBV7-8, the J gene TRBJ2-5; 12 bases align to TRBD2. CDR1 is SGHVS, CDR2 FQNEAQ, per germline. CDR3 size: 19 residues. Trimming removed 6 bases from V and 1 base from J; junction bases left unmatched: 15. The CDR3: CASRIRLTSGGPIQETQYF. Written as DNA, the CDR3 is TGTGCCAGCAGAATAAGGTTAACTAGCGGGGGGCCCATCCAAGAGACCCAGTACTTC.

The chain links TRBV4-1 to TRBJ2-3; TRBD2 matches at 13 bases. With V trimmed by 3 bases and J by 5 bases, 14 bases remained unmatched. This CDR3 comprises 19 residues. Germline lookup yields CDR1 MGHRA and CDR2 YSYEKL. The CDR3 DNA reads TGCGCCAGCAGCCATTTAGGACTAGCGGGGGCCCAGAGGGAAGATACGCAGTATTTT. It specifies CASSHLGLAGAQREDTQYF.

The chain links TRBV2 to TRBJ2-7; D unresolved. CDR3 length: 11 amino acids. Germline V gives CDR1 SNHLY, CDR2 FYNNEI. Trimming took 6 bases from V and 0 from J, leaving 3 bases between them. The CDR3 DNA reads as TGTGCCAGCAGCCACTCCTACGAGCAGTACGTC. Amino acid sequence: CASSHSYEQYV.

V usage is TRBV5-6 and J usage is TRBJ2-7; D unclear. CDR3 length: 14 amino acids. Trimming pared 0 bases from V and 3 bases from J, leaving 10 bases between. Germline CDR1 SGHDT, CDR2 YYEEEE. The CDR3 bases are TGTGCCAGCAGCTTGGGGGGTATCGTCTACGAGCAGTACTTC. Protein sequence: CASSLGGIVYEQYF.

The rearrangement joins TRBV25-1 to TRBJ1-6; the D gene is possibly TRBD1 (5 bases). The CDR3 is 14 residues long. Germline V gives CDR1 MGHDK, CDR2 SYGVNS. V was pared by 7 bases and J by 5 bases, with 12 bases between. The CDR3 bases are TGTGCCAGCATGGGCAGGGTGGATAATTCACCCCTCCACTTT. This encodes CASMGRVDNSPLHF.

This sequence joins TRBV10-1 and TRBJ2-1; D gene uncertain. The V and J ends lost 2 bases and 3 bases respectively, with 2 bases between them. The CDR3 loop spans 12 amino acids. Germline assignment: CDR1 WNHNN and CDR2 SYGVQD (reference sequence). The DNA of the CDR3 is TGCGCCAGCAGTGAGGGCTACAATGAGCAGTTCTTC. Amino acid sequence: CASSEGYNEQFF.

With respect to this clone: This specimen includes other DNA sequences encoding the same CDR3. The chain recombines TRBV18 with TRBJ1-4, with TRBD1 matching 7 bases. Germline V gene data show CDR1 as KGHSH and CDR2 as LQKENI. The V segment lost 4 bases and the J segment 2 bases; nucleotides outside the gene matches: 13. The CDR3 covers 18 residues. The CDR3 is CASSLFLPKGATNEKLFF. In DNA, the CDR3 is TGTGCCAGCTCACTGTTCCTTCCCAAGGGGGCGACTAATGAAAAACTGTTTTTT.

The rearrangement uses TRBV5-4 and TRBJ1-5; D gene ambiguous. The length of the CDR3 is 14 residues. The V end was cut by 0 bases, the J end by 4 bases, with 8 bases between. Germline CDR1 is SGHNT and CDR2 is YYREEE (reference sequence). In DNA, the CDR3 is TGTGCCAGCAGCTTGGACGGCCAGAATCAGCCCCAGCATTTT. It codes for CASSLDGQNQPQHF.

The chain employs TRBV5-1 and TRBJ1-6; a weak D match, TRBD1 (6 bases). CDR1 and CDR2 (germline): SGHRS, YFSETQ. This CDR3 has 15 amino acids. The V gene lost 4 bases and the J gene lost 9 bases, with 17 bases spanning the gap. CDR3 loop: CASSPGTPSFSPLHF. The CDR3 nucleotides read TGCGCCAGCAGCCCGGGGACACCCTCATTTTCACCCCTCCACTTT. Supplemented by reference TRBV5-1 and TRBJ1-6, the full variable domain reads KAGVTQTPRYLIKTRGQQVTLSCSPISGHRSVSWYQQTPGQGLQFLFEYFSETQRNKGNFPGRFSGRQFSNSRSEMNVSTLELGDSALYLCASSPGTPSFSPLHFGNGTRLTVT.

This chain connects TRBV6-1 to TRBJ2-3; 12 bases are shared with TRBD2. The germline gives CDR1 MNHNS, CDR2 SASEGT. The CDR3 is 15 residues long. The junction had 5 bases not matched to a gene; V was cut back by 6 bases and J by 4 bases. The CDR3 region has the DNA TGTGCCAGCAGAGGACTAGCGGGGACCTCAGATACGCAGTATTTT. Amino acids: CASRGLAGTSDTQYF.